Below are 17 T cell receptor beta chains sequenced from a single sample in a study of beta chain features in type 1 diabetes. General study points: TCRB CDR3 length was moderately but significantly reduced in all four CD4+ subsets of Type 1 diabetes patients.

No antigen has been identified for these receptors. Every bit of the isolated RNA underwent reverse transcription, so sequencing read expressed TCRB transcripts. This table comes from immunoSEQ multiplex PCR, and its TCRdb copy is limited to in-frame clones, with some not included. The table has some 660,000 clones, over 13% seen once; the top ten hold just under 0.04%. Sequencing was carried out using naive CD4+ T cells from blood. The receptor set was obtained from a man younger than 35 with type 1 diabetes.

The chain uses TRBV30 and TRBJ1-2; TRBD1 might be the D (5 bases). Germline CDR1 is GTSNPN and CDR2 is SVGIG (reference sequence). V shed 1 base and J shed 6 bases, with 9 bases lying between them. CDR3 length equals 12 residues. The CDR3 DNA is TGTGCCTGGAGTGGCAGGGAACATGGCTACACCTTC. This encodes CAWSGREHGYTF. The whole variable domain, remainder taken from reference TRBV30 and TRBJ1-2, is SQTIHQWPATLVQPVGSPLSLECTVEGTSNPNLYWYRQAAGRGLQLLFYSVGIGQISSEVPQNLSASRPQDRQFILSSKKLLLSDSGFYLCAWSGREHGYTFGSGTRLTVV.

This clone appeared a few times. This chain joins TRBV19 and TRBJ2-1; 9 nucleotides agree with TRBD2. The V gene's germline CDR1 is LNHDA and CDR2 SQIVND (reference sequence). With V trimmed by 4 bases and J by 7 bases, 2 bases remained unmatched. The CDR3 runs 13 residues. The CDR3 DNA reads TGTGCCAGTAGTAATCTAGCGGGGAATGAGCAGTTCTTC. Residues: CASSNLAGNEQFF.

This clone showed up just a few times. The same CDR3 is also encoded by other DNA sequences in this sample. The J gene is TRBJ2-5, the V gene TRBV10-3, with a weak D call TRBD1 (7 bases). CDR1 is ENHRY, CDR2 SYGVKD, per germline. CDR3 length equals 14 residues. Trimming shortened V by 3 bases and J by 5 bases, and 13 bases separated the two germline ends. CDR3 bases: TGTGCCATCAGTGATCGGACAGGAGGGGAGACCCAGTACTTC. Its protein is CAISDRTGGETQYF.

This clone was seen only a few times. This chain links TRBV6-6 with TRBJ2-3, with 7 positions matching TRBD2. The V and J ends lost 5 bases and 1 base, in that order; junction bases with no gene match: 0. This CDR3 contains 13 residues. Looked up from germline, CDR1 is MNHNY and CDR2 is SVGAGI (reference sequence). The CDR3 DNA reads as TGTGCCAGCAGTGGACTAGGCACAGATACGCAGTATTTT. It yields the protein CASSGLGTDTQYF.

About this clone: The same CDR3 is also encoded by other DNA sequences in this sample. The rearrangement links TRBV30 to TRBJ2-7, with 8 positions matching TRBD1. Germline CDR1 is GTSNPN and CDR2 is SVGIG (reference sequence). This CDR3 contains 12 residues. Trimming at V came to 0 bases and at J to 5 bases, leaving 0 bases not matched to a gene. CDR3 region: CAWSVTGDEQYF. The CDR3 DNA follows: TGTGCCTGGAGTGTGACAGGGGACGAGCAGTACTTC.

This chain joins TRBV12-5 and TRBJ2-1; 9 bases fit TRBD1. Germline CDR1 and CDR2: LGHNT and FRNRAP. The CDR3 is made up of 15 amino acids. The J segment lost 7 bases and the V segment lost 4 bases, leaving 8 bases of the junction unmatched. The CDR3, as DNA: TGTGCTAGTGGTTCTCCGGGACAGGGCGTAAATGAGCAGTTCTTC. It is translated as CASGSPGQGVNEQFF.

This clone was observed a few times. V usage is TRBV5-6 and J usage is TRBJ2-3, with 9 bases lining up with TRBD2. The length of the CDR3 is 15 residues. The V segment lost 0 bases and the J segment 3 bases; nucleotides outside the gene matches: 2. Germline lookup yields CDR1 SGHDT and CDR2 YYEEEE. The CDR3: CASSLGLAATDTQYF. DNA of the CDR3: TGTGCCAGCAGCTTGGGACTAGCGGCGACAGATACGCAGTATTTT.

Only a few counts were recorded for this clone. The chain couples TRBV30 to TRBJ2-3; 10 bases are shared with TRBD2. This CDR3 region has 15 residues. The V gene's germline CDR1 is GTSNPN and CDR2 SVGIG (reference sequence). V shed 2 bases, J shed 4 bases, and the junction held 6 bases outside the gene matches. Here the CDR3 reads CAWSPGLAISDTQYF. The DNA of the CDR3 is TGTGCCTGGAGTCCGGGACTAGCGATCTCAGATACGCAGTATTTT.

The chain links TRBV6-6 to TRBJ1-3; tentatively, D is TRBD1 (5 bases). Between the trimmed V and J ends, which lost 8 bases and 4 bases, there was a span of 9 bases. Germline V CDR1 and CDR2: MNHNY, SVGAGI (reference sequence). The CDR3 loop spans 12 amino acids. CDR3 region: CASGAVGNTIYF. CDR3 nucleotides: TGTGCCAGCGGGGCCGTAGGAAACACCATATATTTT.

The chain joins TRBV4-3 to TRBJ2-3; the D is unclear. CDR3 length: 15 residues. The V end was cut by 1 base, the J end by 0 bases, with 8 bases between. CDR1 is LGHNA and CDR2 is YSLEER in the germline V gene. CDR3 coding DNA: TGCGCCAGCAGCCAAGGTGCATCCAGCACAGATACGCAGTATTTT. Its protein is CASSQGASSTDTQYF.

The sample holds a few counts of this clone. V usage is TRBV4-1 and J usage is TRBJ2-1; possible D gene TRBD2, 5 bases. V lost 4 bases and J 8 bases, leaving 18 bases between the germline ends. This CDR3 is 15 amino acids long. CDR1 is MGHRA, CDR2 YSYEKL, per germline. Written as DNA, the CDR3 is TGCGCCAGCAGCCTAACCCCCCGGGGAGATGATGAGCAGTTCTTC. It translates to CASSLTPRGDDEQFF.

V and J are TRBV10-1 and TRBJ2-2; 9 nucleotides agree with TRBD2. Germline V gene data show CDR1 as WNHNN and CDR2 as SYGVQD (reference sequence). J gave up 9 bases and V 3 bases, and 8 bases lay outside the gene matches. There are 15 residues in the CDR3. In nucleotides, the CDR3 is TGCGCCAGCAGTGACAAGCGGGAGGCTCGGCGGGAGCTGTTTTTT. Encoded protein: CASSDKREARRELFF.

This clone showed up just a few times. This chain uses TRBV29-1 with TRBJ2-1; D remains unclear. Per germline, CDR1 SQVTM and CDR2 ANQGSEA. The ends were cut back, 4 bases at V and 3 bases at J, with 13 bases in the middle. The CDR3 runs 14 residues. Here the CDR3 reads CSVVVVPLYNEQFF. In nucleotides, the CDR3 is TGCAGCGTTGTAGTGGTCCCCCTCTACAATGAGCAGTTCTTC.

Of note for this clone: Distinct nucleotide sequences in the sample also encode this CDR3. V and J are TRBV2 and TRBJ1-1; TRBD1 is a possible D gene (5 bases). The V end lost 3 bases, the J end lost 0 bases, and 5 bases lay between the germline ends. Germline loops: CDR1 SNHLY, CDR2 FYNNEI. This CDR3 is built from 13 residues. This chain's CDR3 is CASSDRVNTEAFF. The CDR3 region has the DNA TGTGCCAGCAGTGACAGGGTGAACACTGAAGCTTTCTTT.

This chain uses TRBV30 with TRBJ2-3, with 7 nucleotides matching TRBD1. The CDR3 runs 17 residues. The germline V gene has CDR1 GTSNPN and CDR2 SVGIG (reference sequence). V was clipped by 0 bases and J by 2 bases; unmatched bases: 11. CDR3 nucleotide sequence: TGTGCCTGGAGTGTCCGATCACAGGGGCGATACACAGATACGCAGTATTTT. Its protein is CAWSVRSQGRYTDTQYF.

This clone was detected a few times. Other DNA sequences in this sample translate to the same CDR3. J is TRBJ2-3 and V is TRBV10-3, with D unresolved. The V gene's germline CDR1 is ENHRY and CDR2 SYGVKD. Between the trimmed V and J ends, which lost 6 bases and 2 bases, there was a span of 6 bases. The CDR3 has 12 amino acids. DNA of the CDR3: TGTGCCATCAGCCCCTCCACAGATACGCAGTATTTT. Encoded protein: CAISPSTDTQYF.

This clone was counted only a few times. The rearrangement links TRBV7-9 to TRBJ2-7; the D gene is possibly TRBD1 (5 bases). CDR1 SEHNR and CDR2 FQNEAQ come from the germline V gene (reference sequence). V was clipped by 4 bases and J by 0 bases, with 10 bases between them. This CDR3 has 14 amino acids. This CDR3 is CASSSDSPSYEQYF. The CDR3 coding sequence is TGTGCCAGCAGCTCCGACAGTCCCTCCTACGAGCAGTACTTC.